The rows below give T cell receptor beta chains drawn from one sample of a study of T-cell memory formation after mild COVID-19. TCRdb analysed the 5' RACE reads with MiXCR anew, one entry per CDR3 protein. The sample carries 550,000 to 700,000 distinct CDR3 sequences, approximately 18% recorded once. The specimen was PBMCs or a T cell subset sorted from them (not recorded which). The receptor source for this set is an adult woman who had mild COVID-19 (a few samples of this study predate the infection). Cell type and time point are not known. Each CDR3 is given with its conserved first and last residue. The order of the fields is D gene, J gene, V gene, clone size, CDR3 protein, CDR3 DNA. D genes are given only for firm matches. Part of the rows lack a size; the others show once, few, many or a class for expanded clones.

TRBD2	TRBJ2-1	TRBV20-1	few	CSAVAGLASSYNEQFF	TGCAGTGCCGTAGCGGGACTGGCGAGCTCCTACAATGAGCAGTTCTTC
NA	TRBJ2-3	TRBV12-3/TRBV12-4	few	CASSFTGPSTDTQYF	TGTGCCAGCAGTTTCACAGGGCCTAGCACAGATACGCAGTATTTT
NA	TRBJ2-5	TRBV7-9	NA	CASSPGALETQYF	TGTGCCAGCAGCCCGGGGGCCTTGGAGACCCAGTACTTC
NA	TRBJ2-1	TRBV7-2	few	CASSLRDLSSYNEQFF	TGTGCCAGCAGCCTACGGGACTTAAGCTCCTACAATGAGCAGTTCTTC
NA	TRBJ2-7	TRBV7-7	NA	CASSLDFGDEQYF	TGTGCCAGCAGCTTAGATTTCGGGGACGAGCAGTACTTC
NA	TRBJ1-6	TRBV7-2	many	CASSFGTDNSPLHF	TGTGCCAGCAGCTTTGGGACGGACAATTCACCCCTCCACTTT
NA	TRBJ1-6	TRBV4-1	NA	CASGFGSPLHF	TGCGCCAGCGGGTTTGGTTCACCCCTCCACTTT
NA	TRBJ2-4	TRBV5-6	few	CASSFLGTKNIQYF	TGTGCCAGCAGCTTTTTAGGGACCAAAAACATTCAGTACTTC
TRBD1	TRBJ1-1	TRBV14	NA	CASSQELRWDRGFTEAFF	TGTGCCAGCAGCCAAGAGCTACGATGGGACAGGGGATTCACTGAAGCTTTCTTT
NA	TRBJ1-1	TRBV27	NA	CASSFQRRSGGNTEAFF	TGTGCCAGCAGTTTTCAAAGGCGGAGTGGGGGAAACACTGAAGCTTTCTTT
TRBD1	TRBJ2-7	TRBV6-5	NA	CASLTGTGYPYEQYF	TGTGCCAGTCTTACCGGGACAGGGTACCCCTACGAGCAGTACTTC
NA	TRBJ1-3	TRBV20-1	NA	CSARLSSGNTIYF	TGCAGTGCTAGACTGAGCTCTGGAAACACCATATATTTT
NA	TRBJ1-6	TRBV5-1	few	CASSTSGAGSSYNSPLHF	TGCGCCAGCAGCACCTCCGGCGCAGGGAGCTCCTATAATTCACCCCTCCACTTT
TRBD1	TRBJ1-2	TRBV7-9	NA	CASSLPGGANGYTF	TGTGCCAGCAGCTTGCCAGGGGGCGCGAATGGCTACACCTTC
TRBD2	TRBJ2-1	TRBV10-3	few	CAISESTSGYYNEQFF	TGTGCCATCAGTGAGTCGACTAGCGGGTACTACAATGAGCAGTTCTTC
TRBD2	TRBJ2-1	TRBV24-1	NA	CATSDGLAAPRSSYNEQFF	TGTGCCACCAGTGATGGGCTAGCGGCACCCAGGAGCTCCTACAATGAGCAGTTCTTC
TRBD2	TRBJ2-7	TRBV6-5	NA	CASSTSGGTYEQYF	TGTGCCAGCAGTACTAGCGGGGGGACCTACGAGCAGTACTTC
NA	TRBJ2-4	TRBV24-1	NA	CATSDLLSTGLAKNIQYF	TGTGCCACCAGTGATTTGCTGAGTACAGGACTAGCCAAAAACATTCAGTACTTC
NA	TRBJ2-1	TRBV12-3/TRBV12-4	NA	CASNASKRKNRDEQFF	TGTGCCAGCAATGCGAGTAAGCGGAAGAATAGGGATGAGCAGTTCTTC
NA	TRBJ2-2	TRBV2	many	CASMDFSNTGELFF	TGTGCCAGCATGGATTTCTCGAACACCGGGGAGCTGTTTTTT
TRBD2	TRBJ2-1	TRBV24-1	few	CATSDTSGSRNNEQFF	TGTGCCACCAGTGACACTAGCGGGAGTAGGAACAATGAGCAGTTCTTC
NA	TRBJ2-7	TRBV29-1	few	CSVEVRADEQYF	TGCAGCGTTGAAGTTCGGGCAGACGAGCAGTACTTC
TRBD1	TRBJ2-7	TRBV12-3/TRBV12-4	few	CATKRQGSYEQYF	TGTGCCACCAAAAGACAGGGCTCCTACGAGCAGTACTTC
NA	TRBJ2-2	TRBV24-1	few	CATSDFTASNTGELFF	TGTGCCACCAGTGATTTTACAGCTTCGAACACCGGGGAGCTGTTTTTT
TRBD2	TRBJ2-1	TRBV9	NA	CASSVKAGGNNEQFF	TGTGCCAGCAGCGTAAAAGCGGGGGGGAACAATGAGCAGTTCTTC
TRBD2	TRBJ2-3	TRBV5-5	NA	CASSLSSGRIKDTQYF	TGTGCCAGCAGCTTGTCTAGCGGGAGGATTAAGGATACGCAGTATTTT
NA	TRBJ2-2	TRBV24-1	NA	CATRDLWTGELFF	TGTGCCACCAGGGATCTTTGGACCGGGGAGCTGTTTTTT
TRBD2	TRBJ2-3	TRBV12-3/TRBV12-4	NA	CASTPTSGSGTDTQYF	TGTGCCAGCACTCCCACTAGCGGGAGTGGTACAGATACGCAGTATTTT
TRBD2	TRBJ2-1	TRBV19	few	CASSSRLAGALPWNEQFF	TGTGCCAGTAGTAGCCGACTAGCGGGGGCCCTCCCGTGGAATGAGCAGTTCTTC
TRBD2	TRBJ2-3	TRBV29-1	many	CSVGLAGGDTQYF	TGCAGCGTCGGACTAGCGGGAGGTGATACGCAGTATTTT
TRBD2	TRBJ2-1	TRBV2	NA	CASSVVPSGGASEQFF	TGTGCCAGCAGTGTAGTGCCTAGCGGGGGGGCATCCGAGCAGTTCTTC
NA	TRBJ2-5	TRBV3-1	few	CASSRPHRPQETQYF	TGTGCCAGCAGCCGCCCGCACCGACCTCAAGAGACCCAGTACTTC
TRBD1	TRBJ1-5	TRBV15	NA	CATTIDRGFSQPQHF	TGTGCCACCACGATTGACAGGGGGTTTAGTCAGCCCCAGCATTTT